This T cell receptor (beta chain) stems from a study of blood T cell repertoires in COVID-19. Study-wide context: Sites across the United States, Italy and Spain contributed samples from acute and convalescent COVID-19. The analysed material was cDNA or gDNA that came from T cells, B-cell-depleted T cells, or PBMCs.

Trimming at V came to 4 bases and at J to 6 bases, leaving 7 bases not matched to a gene. This CDR3 has 14 amino acids. Germline CDR1 reads KGHSY; CDR2 reads FQNENV. Authors' analysis steps: Cell counts per sample came from amplifying reference gene primers. Clones were read by immunoSEQ multiplex PCR, and TCRdb kept only the in-frame ones, dropping some. That table is the source of V, J and clone size, and D and trimming were worked out from the DNA. The sample includes under 300,000 clones, roughly 86% of them seen just once. Clinical history reported by participants formed the basis on which cohorts were assigned.

The chain recombines TRBV16 with TRBJ1-2, with 8 bases matching TRBD1. The sequence derives from a woman in her forties or fifties who had recovered from COVID-19. The sample was PBMCs or T cells enriched from blood (not recorded which). In nucleotides, the CDR3 is TGTGCCAGCAGCCGCCAGGCAGGGGGCGATGGCTACACCTTC. It specifies CASSRQAGGDGYTF. Supplemented by reference TRBV16 and TRBJ1-2, the full variable domain reads GEEVAQTPKHLVRGEGQKAKLYCAPIKGHSYVFWYQQVLKNEFKFLISFQNENVFDETGMPKERFSAKCLPNSPCSLEIQATKLEDSAVYFCASSRQAGGDGYTFGSGTRLTVV.